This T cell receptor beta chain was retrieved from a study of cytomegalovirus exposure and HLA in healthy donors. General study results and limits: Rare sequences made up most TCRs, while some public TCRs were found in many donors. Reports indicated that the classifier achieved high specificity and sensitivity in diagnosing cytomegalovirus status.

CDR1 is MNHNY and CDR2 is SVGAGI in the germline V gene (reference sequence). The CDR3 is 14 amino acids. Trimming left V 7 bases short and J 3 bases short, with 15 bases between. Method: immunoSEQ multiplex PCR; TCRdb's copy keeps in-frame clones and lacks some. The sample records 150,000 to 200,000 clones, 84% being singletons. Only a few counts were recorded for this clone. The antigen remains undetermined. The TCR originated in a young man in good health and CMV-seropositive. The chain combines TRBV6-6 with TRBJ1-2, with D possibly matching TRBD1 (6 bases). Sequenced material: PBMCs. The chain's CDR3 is CASTKNRADYGYTF. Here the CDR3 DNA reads TGTGCCAGCACTAAGAACAGGGCCGACTATGGCTACACCTTC.